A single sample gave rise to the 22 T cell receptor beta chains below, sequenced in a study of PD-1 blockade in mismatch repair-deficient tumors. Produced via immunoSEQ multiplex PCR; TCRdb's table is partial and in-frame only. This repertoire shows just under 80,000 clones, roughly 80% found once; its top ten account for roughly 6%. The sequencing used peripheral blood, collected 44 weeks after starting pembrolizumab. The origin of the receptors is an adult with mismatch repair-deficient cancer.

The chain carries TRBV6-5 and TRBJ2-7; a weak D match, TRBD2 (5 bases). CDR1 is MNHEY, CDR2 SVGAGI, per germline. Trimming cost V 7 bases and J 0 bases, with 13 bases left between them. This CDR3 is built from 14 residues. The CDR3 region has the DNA TGTGCCAGCAAGACGACGGGGAGCTCCTACGAGCAGTACTTC. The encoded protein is CASKTTGSSYEQYF.

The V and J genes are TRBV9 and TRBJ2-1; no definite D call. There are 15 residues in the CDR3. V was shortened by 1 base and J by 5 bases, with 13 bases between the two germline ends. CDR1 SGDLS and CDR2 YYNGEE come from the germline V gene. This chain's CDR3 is CASSVFSQKNNEQFF. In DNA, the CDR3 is TGTGCCAGCAGCGTATTTAGCCAAAAAAACAATGAGCAGTTCTTC.

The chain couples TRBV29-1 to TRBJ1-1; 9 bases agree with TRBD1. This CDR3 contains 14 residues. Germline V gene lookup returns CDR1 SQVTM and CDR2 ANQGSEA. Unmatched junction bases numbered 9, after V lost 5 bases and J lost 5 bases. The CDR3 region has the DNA TGCAGCGTTAATTGGGACAGGGTATTAACTGAAGCTTTCTTT. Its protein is CSVNWDRVLTEAFF.

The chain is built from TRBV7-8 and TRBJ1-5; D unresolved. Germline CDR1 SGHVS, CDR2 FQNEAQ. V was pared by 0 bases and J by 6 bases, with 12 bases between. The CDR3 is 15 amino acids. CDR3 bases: TGTGCCAGCAGCTTAGCGGTGGGTTGGGGTCAGCCCCAGCATTTT. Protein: CASSLAVGWGQPQHF.

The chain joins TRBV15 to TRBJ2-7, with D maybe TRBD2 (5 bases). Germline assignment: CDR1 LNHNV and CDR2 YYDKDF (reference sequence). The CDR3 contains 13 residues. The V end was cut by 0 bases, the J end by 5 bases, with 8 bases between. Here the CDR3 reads CATSRDLADEQYF. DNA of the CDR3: TGTGCCACCAGCAGAGATCTAGCAGACGAGCAGTACTTC.

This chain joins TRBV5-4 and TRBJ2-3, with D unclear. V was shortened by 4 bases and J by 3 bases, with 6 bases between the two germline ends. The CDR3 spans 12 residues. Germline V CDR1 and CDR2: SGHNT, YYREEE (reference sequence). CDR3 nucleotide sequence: TGTGCCAGCAGCCCGACTACAGATACGCAGTATTTT. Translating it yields CASSPTTDTQYF.

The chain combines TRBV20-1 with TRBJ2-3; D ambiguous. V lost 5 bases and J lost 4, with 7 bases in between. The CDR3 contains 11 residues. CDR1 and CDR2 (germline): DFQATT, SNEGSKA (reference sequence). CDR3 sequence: CSAPAPDTQYF. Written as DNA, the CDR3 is TGCAGTGCTCCCGCTCCAGATACGCAGTATTTT.

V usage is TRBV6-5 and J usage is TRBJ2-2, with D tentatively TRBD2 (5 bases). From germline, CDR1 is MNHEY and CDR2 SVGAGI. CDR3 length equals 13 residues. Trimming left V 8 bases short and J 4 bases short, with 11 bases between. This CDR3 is CASRTEGTGELFF. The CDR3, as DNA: TGTGCCAGCCGGACTGAAGGCACCGGGGAGCTGTTTTTT.

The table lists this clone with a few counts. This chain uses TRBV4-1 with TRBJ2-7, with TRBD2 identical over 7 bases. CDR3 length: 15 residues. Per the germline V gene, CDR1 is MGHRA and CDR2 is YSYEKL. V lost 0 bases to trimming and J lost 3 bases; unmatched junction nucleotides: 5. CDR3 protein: CASSQDAGTIYEQYF. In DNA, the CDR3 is TGCGCCAGCAGCCAAGATGCCGGGACTATCTACGAGCAGTACTTC.

CDR3 nucleotides: TGTGCCAGCACCCTACAACAGGGCCACTCCTACGAGCAGTACTTC. Residues: CASTLQQGHSYEQYF. This chain uses TRBV7-9 with TRBJ2-7; D perhaps matches TRBD1 (6 bases). Germline loops: CDR1 SEHNR, CDR2 FQNEAQ (reference sequence). The germline V and J ends were trimmed by 7 bases and 0 bases, with 16 bases remaining between them. CDR3 length: 15 residues. Variable domain in full (rest from reference TRBV7-9 and TRBJ2-7): DTGVSQNPRHKITKRGQNVTFRCDPISEHNRLYWYRQTLGQGPEFLTYFQNEAQLEKSRLLSDRFSAERPKGSFSTLEIQRTEQGDSAMYLCASTLQQGHSYEQYFGPGTRLTVT.

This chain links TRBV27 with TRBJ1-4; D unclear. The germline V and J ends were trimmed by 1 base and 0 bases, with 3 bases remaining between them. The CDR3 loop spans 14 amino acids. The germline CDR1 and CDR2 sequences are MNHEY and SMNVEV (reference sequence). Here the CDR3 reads CASSLFATNEKLFF. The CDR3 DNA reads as TGTGCCAGCAGTTTATTTGCAACTAATGAAAAACTGTTTTTT.

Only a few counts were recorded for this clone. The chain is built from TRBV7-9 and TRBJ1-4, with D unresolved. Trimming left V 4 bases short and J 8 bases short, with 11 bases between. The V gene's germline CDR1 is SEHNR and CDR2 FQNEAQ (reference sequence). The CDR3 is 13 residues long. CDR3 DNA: TGTGCCAGCAGCTCGGAGACCGGAGAAAAACTGTTTTTT. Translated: CASSSETGEKLFF.

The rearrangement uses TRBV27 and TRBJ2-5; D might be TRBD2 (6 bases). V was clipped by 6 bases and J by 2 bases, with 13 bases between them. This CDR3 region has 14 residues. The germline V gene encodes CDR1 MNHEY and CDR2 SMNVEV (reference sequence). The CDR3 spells CASSGRGVQETQYF. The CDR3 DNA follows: TGTGCCAGCAGCGGGAGAGGGGTTCAAGAGACCCAGTACTTC.

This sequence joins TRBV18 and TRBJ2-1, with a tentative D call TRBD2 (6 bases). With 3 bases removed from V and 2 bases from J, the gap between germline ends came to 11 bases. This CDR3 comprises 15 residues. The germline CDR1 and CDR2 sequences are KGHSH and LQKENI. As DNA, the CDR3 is TGTGCCAGCTCACCGGGAGCGGGCACCTACAATGAGCAGTTCTTC. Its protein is CASSPGAGTYNEQFF.

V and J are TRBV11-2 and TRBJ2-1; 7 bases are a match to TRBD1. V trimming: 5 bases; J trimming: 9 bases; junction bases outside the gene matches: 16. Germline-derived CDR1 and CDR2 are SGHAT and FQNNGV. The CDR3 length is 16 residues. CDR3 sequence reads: CASSPRQGFDFTEQFF. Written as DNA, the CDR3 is TGTGCCAGCAGCCCACGACAGGGTTTTGATTTCACTGAGCAGTTCTTC.

The DNA of the CDR3 is TGTGCCAGCAGCAAAGTGATGGGGACTAGCGGGTTGAGCTCCTACAATGAGCAGTTCTTC. It codes for CASSKVMGTSGLSSYNEQFF. The genes are TRBV21-1 and TRBJ2-1; the table calls TRBD2, which could not be checked here. TRBV21-1 is marked as a pseudogene. The CDR3 is 20 residues long.

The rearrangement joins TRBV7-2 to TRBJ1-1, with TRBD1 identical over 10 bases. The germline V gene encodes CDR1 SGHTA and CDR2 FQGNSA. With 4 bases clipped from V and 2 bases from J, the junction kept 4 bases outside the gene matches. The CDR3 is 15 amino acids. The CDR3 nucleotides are TGTGCCAGCAGCTCCTTGACAGGGGGCAACACTGAAGCTTTCTTT. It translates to CASSSLTGGNTEAFF.

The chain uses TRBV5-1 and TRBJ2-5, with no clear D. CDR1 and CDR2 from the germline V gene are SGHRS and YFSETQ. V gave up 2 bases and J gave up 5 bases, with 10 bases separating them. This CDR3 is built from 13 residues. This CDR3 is CASSFDRRETQYF. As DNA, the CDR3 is TGCGCCAGCAGCTTTGACCGGCGGGAGACCCAGTACTTC.

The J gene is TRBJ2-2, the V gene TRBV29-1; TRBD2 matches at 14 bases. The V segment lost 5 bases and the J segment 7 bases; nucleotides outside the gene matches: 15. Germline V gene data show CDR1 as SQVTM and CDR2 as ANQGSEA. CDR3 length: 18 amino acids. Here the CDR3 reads CSVPPEGTSGRGGGELFF. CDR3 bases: TGCAGCGTTCCCCCTGAGGGGACTAGCGGGAGAGGGGGCGGGGAGCTGTTTTTT.

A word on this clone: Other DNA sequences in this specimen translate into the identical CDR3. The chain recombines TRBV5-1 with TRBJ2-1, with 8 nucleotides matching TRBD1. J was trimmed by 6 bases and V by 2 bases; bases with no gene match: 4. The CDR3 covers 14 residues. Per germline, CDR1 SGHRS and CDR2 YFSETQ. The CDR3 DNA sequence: TGCGCCAGCAGCTTACAAACAGGGGGCAATGAGCAGTTCTTC. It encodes CASSLQTGGNEQFF.

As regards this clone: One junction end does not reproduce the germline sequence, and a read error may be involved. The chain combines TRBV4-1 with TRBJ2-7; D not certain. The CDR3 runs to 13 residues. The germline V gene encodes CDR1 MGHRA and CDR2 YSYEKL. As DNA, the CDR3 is TGTGCCAGCAGCCAAGATCTCTGGGTCGAGCAGTACTTC. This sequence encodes CASSQDLWVEQYF.

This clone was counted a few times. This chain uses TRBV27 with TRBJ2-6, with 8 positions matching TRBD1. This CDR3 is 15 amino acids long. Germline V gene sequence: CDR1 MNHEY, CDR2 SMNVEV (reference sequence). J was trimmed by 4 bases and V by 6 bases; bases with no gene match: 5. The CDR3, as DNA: TGTGCCAGCAGAAGACAGGGGTCAGGGGCCAACGTCCTGACTTTC. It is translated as CASRRQGSGANVLTF.